This entry features one TCR beta chain sequence. The CDR3 extends 3 residues past the end of the read, so its final part is completed from the germline J gene. The sample is drawn from a study of T cells in women clearing cervical HPV infection. Sequencing was performed with immunoSEQ multiplex PCR; in TCRdb, only in-frame clones are kept and a portion is missing. Its listing shows under 25,000 clones. The CDR3 totals 16 residues. The germline gives CDR1 SGHRS, CDR2 YFSETQ. With 0 bases clipped from V and 2 bases from J, the junction kept 4 bases outside the gene matches. The chain combines TRBV5-1 with TRBJ2-5; 10 bases are a match to TRBD2. This clonotype was sampled from a woman between 18 and 69 years old with a cervical HPV16 infection that either progressed to CIN3+ or cleared (not recorded which). The sequenced sample was blood buffy coat. The sequenced CDR3 bases are TGCGCCAGCAGCTTGGCCCTACTAGCGGGGCAAGAGACC. Encoded protein: CASSLALLAGQET. The entire CDR3 protein is CASSLALLAGQETQYF.